These 12 T cell receptor beta chains originate from one sample sequenced in a study of blood T cell repertoires in COVID-19. Produced via immunoSEQ multiplex PCR; TCRdb's table is partial and in-frame only. The table includes approximately 100,000 clones, approximately 83% detected once. Sequencing was carried out using peripheral blood. The receptors derive from an elderly woman with active or convalescent COVID-19.

The V call is TRBV7-9, the J call TRBJ1-1; tentative D call: TRBD1 (6 bases). Germline values: CDR1 SEHNR, CDR2 FQNEAQ (reference sequence). Trimming took 8 bases from V and 0 from J, leaving 7 bases between them. This CDR3 contains 12 residues. CDR3 amino acids: CASDRLNTEAFF. Here the CDR3 DNA reads TGTGCCAGCGACAGGCTGAACACTGAAGCTTTCTTT.

This clone came up a few times. One end of the junction is discordant with germline, which a read error may explain. The V call is TRBV19, the J call TRBJ2-7; 9 bases map to TRBD2. This CDR3 is built from 13 residues. The germline gives CDR1 LNHDA, CDR2 SQIVND (reference sequence). The CDR3 region has the DNA TGTGCCAGCAGTAGCGGGAGCTCCTACGAGCAGTACTTC. Encoded protein: CASSSGSSYEQYF.

V usage is TRBV9 and J usage is TRBJ1-6, with 7 positions matching TRBD1. The J segment lost 11 bases and the V segment lost 4 bases, leaving 15 bases of the junction unmatched. Germline V lookup: CDR1 SGDLS, CDR2 YYNGEE. The CDR3 has 16 residues. The CDR3 loop reads CASSPEGTEVYPPLHF. The CDR3 nucleotides are TGTGCCAGCAGCCCGGAGGGGACAGAAGTCTATCCACCCCTCCACTTT.

The rearrangement uses TRBV5-1 and TRBJ1-1; 7 nucleotides line up with TRBD1. Trimming took 4 bases from V and 5 from J; bases not matched to a gene: 8. The CDR3 consists of 14 residues. Germline loops: CDR1 SGHRS, CDR2 YFSETQ. The CDR3 loop reads CASSEGGGKTEAFF. For the CDR3, the DNA is TGCGCCAGCAGCGAAGGAGGGGGCAAGACTGAAGCTTTCTTT.

This chain connects TRBV5-4 to TRBJ2-7; D is possibly TRBD1 (5 bases). The CDR3 spans 13 residues. V lost 3 bases and J 2 bases, leaving 9 bases between the germline ends. The germline CDR1 and CDR2 sequences are SGHNT and YYREEE (reference sequence). The CDR3 protein is CASSSGQPYEQYF. Here the CDR3 DNA reads TGTGCCAGCAGCTCAGGACAACCCTACGAGCAGTACTTC.

This clone was seen a few times. This rearrangement joins TRBV7-2 to TRBJ1-4, with 9 bases lining up with TRBD1. Germline CDR1 reads SGHTA; CDR2 reads FQGNSA. J gave up 7 bases and V 3 bases, and 0 bases lay outside the gene matches. The CDR3 totals 13 residues. The CDR3 spells CASSLGQGEKLFF. DNA of the CDR3: TGTGCCAGCAGCTTGGGACAGGGTGAAAAACTGTTTTTT.

The chain links TRBV29-1 to TRBJ2-4, with 10 bases fitting TRBD1. CDR3 length equals 14 residues. V lost 7 bases to trimming and J lost 3 bases; unmatched junction nucleotides: 6. Germline V gene lookup returns CDR1 SQVTM and CDR2 ANQGSEA. As DNA, the CDR3 is TGCAGCGCCAAGACAGGGGGCGGCAAAAACATTCAGTACTTC. It yields the protein CSAKTGGGKNIQYF.

The V gene is TRBV9, the J gene TRBJ1-1; 8 bases align to TRBD1. Germline V lookup: CDR1 SGDLS, CDR2 YYNGEE. This CDR3 has 15 residues. Trimming removed 4 bases from V and 4 bases from J; junction bases left unmatched: 9. CDR3 loop: CASSPQDRGSTEAFF. The CDR3 DNA is TGTGCCAGCAGCCCCCAAGACAGGGGATCCACTGAAGCTTTCTTT.

The CDR3 is CASSPTVQTSYNEQFF. In DNA, the CDR3 is TGTGCCAGCAGCCCTACAGTCCAAACTTCCTACAATGAGCAGTTCTTC. The chain employs TRBV5-5 and TRBJ2-1; unclear D gene. This CDR3 is built from 16 residues. The germline V and J ends were trimmed by 4 bases and 1 base, with 15 bases remaining between them. Germline V gene lookup returns CDR1 SGHKS and CDR2 YYEKEE (reference sequence).

This chain links TRBV7-9 with TRBJ2-1; D is ambiguous. Trimming took off 5 bases at V and 0 bases at J, with 11 bases between the two ends. Per the germline V gene, CDR1 is SEHNR and CDR2 is FQNEAQ (reference sequence). This CDR3 contains 15 residues. This CDR3 reads CASSRLQFSYNEQFF. The CDR3 coding sequence is TGTGCCAGCAGCAGACTTCAGTTCTCCTACAATGAGCAGTTCTTC. Full variable domain (remainder filled in from reference TRBV7-9 and TRBJ2-1): DTGVSQNPRHKITKRGQNVTFRCDPISEHNRLYWYRQTLGQGPEFLTYFQNEAQLEKSRLLSDRFSAERPKGSFSTLEIQRTEQGDSAMYLCASSRLQFSYNEQFFGPGTRLTVL.

This chain connects TRBV28 to TRBJ1-2; D ambiguous. In germline, CDR1 is MDHEN, CDR2 SYDVKM. The CDR3 covers 12 residues. V was pared by 3 bases and J by 4 bases, with 6 bases between. The DNA of the CDR3 is TGTGCCAGCAGTTTGGAGCCCTATGGCTACACCTTC. Translating gives CASSLEPYGYTF.

The rearrangement uses TRBV6-5 and TRBJ2-1; 11 bases fit TRBD1. This CDR3 region has 14 residues. Unmatched junction bases numbered 5, after V lost 5 bases and J lost 8 bases. Per the germline V gene, CDR1 is MNHEY and CDR2 is SVGAGI. The CDR3 sequence: CASSPGQGADEQFF. CDR3 nucleotide sequence: TGTGCCAGCAGTCCAGGACAGGGGGCGGATGAGCAGTTCTTC.